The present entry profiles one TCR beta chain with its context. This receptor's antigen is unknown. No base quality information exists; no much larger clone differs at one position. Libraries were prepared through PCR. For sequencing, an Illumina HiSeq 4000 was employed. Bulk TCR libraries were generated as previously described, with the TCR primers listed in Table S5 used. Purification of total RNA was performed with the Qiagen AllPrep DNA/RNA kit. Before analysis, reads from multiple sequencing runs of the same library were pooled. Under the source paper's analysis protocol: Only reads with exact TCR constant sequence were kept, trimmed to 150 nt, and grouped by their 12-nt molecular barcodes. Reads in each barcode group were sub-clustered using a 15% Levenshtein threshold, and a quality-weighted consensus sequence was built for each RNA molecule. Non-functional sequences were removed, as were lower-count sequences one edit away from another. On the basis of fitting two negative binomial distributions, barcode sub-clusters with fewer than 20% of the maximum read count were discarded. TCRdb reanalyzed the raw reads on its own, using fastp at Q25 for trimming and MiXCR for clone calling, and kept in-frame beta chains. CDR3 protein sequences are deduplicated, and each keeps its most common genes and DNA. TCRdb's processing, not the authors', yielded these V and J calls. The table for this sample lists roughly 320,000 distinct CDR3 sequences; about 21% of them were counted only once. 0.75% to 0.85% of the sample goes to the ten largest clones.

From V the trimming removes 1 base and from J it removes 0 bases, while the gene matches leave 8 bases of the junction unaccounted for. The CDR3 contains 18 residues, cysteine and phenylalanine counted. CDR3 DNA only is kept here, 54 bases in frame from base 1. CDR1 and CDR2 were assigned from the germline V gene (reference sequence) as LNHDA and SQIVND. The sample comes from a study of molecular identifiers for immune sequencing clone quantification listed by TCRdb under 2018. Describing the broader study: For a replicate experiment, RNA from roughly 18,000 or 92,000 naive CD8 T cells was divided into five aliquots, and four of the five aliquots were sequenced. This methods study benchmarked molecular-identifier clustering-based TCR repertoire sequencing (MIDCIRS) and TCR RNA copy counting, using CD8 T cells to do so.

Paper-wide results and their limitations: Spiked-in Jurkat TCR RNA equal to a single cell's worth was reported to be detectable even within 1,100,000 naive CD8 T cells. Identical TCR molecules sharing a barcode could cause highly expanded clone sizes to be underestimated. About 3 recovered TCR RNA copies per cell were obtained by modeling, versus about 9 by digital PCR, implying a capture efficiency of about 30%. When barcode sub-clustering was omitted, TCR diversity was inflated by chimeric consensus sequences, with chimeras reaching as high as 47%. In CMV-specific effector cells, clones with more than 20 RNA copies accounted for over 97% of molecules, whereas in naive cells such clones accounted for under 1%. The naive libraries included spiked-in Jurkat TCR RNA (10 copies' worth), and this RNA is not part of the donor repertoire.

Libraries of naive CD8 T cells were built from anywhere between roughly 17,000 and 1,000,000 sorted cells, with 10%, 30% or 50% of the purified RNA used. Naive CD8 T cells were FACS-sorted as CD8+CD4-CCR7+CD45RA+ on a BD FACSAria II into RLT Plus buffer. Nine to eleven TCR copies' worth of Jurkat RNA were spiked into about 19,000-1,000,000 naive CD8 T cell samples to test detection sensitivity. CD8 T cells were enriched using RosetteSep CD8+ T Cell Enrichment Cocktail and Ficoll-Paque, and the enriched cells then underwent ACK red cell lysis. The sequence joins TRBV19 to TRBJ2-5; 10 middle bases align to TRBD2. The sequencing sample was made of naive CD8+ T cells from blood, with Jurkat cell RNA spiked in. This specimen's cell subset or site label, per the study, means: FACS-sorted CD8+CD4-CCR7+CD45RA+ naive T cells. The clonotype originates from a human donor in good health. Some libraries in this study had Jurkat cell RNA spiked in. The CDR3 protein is CASSIGLRTSGDQETQYF. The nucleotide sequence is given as TGTGCCAGTAGTATAGGTCTTCGAACTAGCGGGGACCAAGAGACCCAGTACTTC.